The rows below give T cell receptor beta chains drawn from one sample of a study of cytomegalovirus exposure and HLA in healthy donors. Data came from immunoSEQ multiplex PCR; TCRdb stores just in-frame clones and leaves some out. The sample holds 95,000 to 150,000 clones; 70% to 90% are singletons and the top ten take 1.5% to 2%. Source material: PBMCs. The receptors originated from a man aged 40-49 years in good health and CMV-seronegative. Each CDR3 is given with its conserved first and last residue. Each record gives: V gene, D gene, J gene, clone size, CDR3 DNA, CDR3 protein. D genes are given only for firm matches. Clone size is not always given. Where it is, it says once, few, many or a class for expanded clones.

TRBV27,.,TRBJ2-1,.,TGTGCCAGCCTATCCTACAATGAGCAGTTCTTC,CASLSYNEQFF
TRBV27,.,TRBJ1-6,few,TGTGCCATCACAGCGGGGGCCCTCCACTTT,CAITAGALHF
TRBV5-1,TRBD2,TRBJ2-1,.,TGCGCCAGCAGTGAGCGGGGCAACAATGAGCAGTTCTTC,CASSERGNNEQFF
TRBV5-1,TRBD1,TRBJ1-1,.,TGCGCCAGCAGCTCTAACCCGACAGGGGTTAATGAAGCTTTCTTT,CASSSNPTGVNEAFF
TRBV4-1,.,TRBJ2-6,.,TGCGCCAGCAGCCTAGACAGCCCGTCTGGGGCCAACGGCCTGACTTTC,CASSLDSPSGANGLTF
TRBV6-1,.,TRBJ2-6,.,TGTGCCAGCCTGACAGCATCTGGGGCCAACGTCCTGACTTTC,CASLTASGANVLTF
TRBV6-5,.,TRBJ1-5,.,TGTGCCAGCAGAGACAGTTACAATCAGCCCCAGCATTTT,CASRDSYNQPQHF
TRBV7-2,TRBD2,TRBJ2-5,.,TGTGCCAGCAGCGCCGGGGGGGCCGGAGAGACCCAGTACTTC,CASSAGGAGETQYF
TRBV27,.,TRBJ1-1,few,TGTGCCAGCAGTTTATTCGGTTCCAACACTGAAGCTTTCTTT,CASSLFGSNTEAFF
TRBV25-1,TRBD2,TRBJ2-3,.,TGTGCCAGCAGTTTAGCGGGGCAGGTAGATACGCAGTATTTT,CASSLAGQVDTQYF
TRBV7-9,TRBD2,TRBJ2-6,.,TGTGCTTCGGGACTAGCTGGGGCCAACGTCCTGACTTTC,CASGLAGANVLTF